These T cell receptor beta chains were read from a single sample in a study of blood T cell repertoires in COVID-19. Generated by immunoSEQ multiplex PCR, the TCRdb table keeps only in-frame clones and is missing some. Among roughly 260,000 clones listed, roughly 90% were seen once. Sequenced: peripheral blood. The receptors shown here come from a woman between 50 and 59 years old who had recovered from COVID-19. The CDR3 runs from the conserved cysteine through the conserved F or W. D genes are given only for firm matches. Clone size is given for some rows only: seen once, a few or many times, or a class if the clone is expanded.

clone_size	d_call	v_call	j_call	cdr3_nt	cdr3_aa
NA	TRBD1	TRBV18	TRBJ2-4	TGTGCCAGCTCACCGACAGGGGCGCCAATAGCCAAAAACATTCAGTACTTC	CASSPTGAPIAKNIQYF
NA	TRBD2	TRBV4-2	TRBJ2-5	TGTGCCAGCAGCCACGGGACTAGCGGGAGAGAGACCCAGTACTTC	CASSHGTSGRETQYF
NA	NA	TRBV4-1	TRBJ1-6	TGCGCCAGCAGCCAAGATGGTCCAGGGCAGAATTCACCCCTCCACTTT	CASSQDGPGQNSPLHF
NA	NA	TRBV18	TRBJ1-3	TGTGCCAGCTCACCACCGGGGCAGGGAAACACCATATATTTT	CASSPPGQGNTIYF
NA	TRBD2	TRBV6-5	TRBJ2-5	TGTGCCAGCAGACTGACTAGCGGCTTTCAAGAGACCCAGTACTTC	CASRLTSGFQETQYF
NA	NA	TRBV3-1/TRBV3-2	TRBJ2-3	TGTGCCAGCAGCCAAGACCCCAGGAGCACAGATACGCAGTATTTT	CASSQDPRSTDTQYF
NA	NA	TRBV9	TRBJ2-3	TGTGCCAGCAGCGTAGTCGGTAGCACAGATACGCAGTATTTT	CASSVVGSTDTQYF
NA	NA	TRBV6-2/TRBV6-3	TRBJ1-5	TGTGCCAGCAGTTGGGAGGGATCCTTCCAGCCCCAGCATTTT	CASSWEGSFQPQHF
once	TRBD1	TRBV19	TRBJ2-2	TGTGCCAGTAGTCTGGAGGGACAGGGAATAAACGGGGAGCTGTTTTTT	CASSLEGQGINGELFF
NA	NA	TRBV20-1	TRBJ1-2	TGCAGTGCCCAGAACTATGGCTACACCTTC	CSAQNYGYTF
once	NA	TRBV27	TRBJ1-1	TGTGCCAGCAGTTTAGCGGGCACCTTGAGAACTGAAGCTTTCTTT	CASSLAGTLRTEAFF
NA	TRBD1	TRBV27	TRBJ1-2	TGTGCCAGCAGTGGACAGGGTAACTATGGCTACACCTTC	CASSGQGNYGYTF
NA	TRBD1	TRBV9	TRBJ1-1	TGTGCCAGCAGCGTAGAAGGGGGCGTGAACACTGAAGCTTTCTTT	CASSVEGGVNTEAFF
NA	NA	TRBV29-1	TRBJ1-1	TGCAGCGTGGAGGACAGAACAACTGAAGCTTTCTTT	CSVEDRTTEAFF
few	NA	TRBV25-1	TRBJ1-5	TGTGCCAGCAGTGGAACAGGGTACAATCAGCCCCAGCATTTT	CASSGTGYNQPQHF
NA	NA	TRBV9	TRBJ1-6	TGTGCCAGCAGCCCCGGGGGGAGTGAGTCACCCCTCCACTTT	CASSPGGSESPLHF
NA	NA	TRBV15	TRBJ1-1	TGTGCCACCAGGTCCCCCAGAATGAACACTGAAGCTTTCTTT	CATRSPRMNTEAFF
NA	NA	TRBV6-6	TRBJ1-6	TGTGCCAGCAGTTACTCCCAGGGTGTCCATTCACCCCTCCACTTT	CASSYSQGVHSPLHF
few	NA	TRBV14	TRBJ1-2	TGTGCCAGCAGCCCAGTTCCGCGGGGAGGCTACACCTTC	CASSPVPRGGYTF
NA	NA	TRBV5-5	TRBJ1-1	TGTGCCAGCAGCTTGAAGCGGGAGAACACTGAAGCTTTCTTT	CASSLKRENTEAFF
NA	NA	TRBV13	TRBJ1-2	TGTGCCAGCAGCTTAGGCCTGGGGCCAGGCCATGGCTACACCTTC	CASSLGLGPGHGYTF
NA	TRBD1	TRBV27	TRBJ2-1	TGTGCCAGCAGCCCCTTTGTGGGGACAGGGAATAGCAATGAGCAGTTCTTC	CASSPFVGTGNSNEQFF
NA	NA	TRBV11-3	TRBJ2-1	TGTGCCAGCAGCTTAGACCTGGGGGGAGTGCCTTACAATGAGCAGTTCTTC	CASSLDLGGVPYNEQFF
NA	NA	TRBV4-1	TRBJ1-2	TGCGCCAGCAGCCAAGGGCCACAGAAGCTTACCTATGGCTACACCTTC	CASSQGPQKLTYGYTF
NA	TRBD1	TRBV5-1	TRBJ1-6	TGCGCCAGCAGCTTGAGGAGCAGGGGACAGTCCTATAATTCACCCCTCCACTTT	CASSLRSRGQSYNSPLHF
NA	TRBD1	TRBV9	TRBJ1-2	TGTGCCAGCACCAGACAGGGGGAGACTAACTATGGCTACACCTTC	CASTRQGETNYGYTF
many	NA	TRBV7-9	TRBJ2-1	TGTGCCAGCAGTTTTGAACAAAGTCCCTACAATGAGCAGTTCTTC	CASSFEQSPYNEQFF
NA	NA	TRBV16	TRBJ2-7	TGTGCCAGCCAACCAGGGTCCCCGAAGAGCTCCTACGAGCAGTACTTC	CASQPGSPKSSYEQYF
few	TRBD1	TRBV7-2	TRBJ2-7	TGTGCCACCAGGGACAGGACATCCTACGAGCAGTACTTC	CATRDRTSYEQYF
few	NA	TRBV6-2/TRBV6-3	TRBJ1-5	TGTGCCAGCAGTTACGATACAGGGCGCAATCAGCCCCAGCATTTT	CASSYDTGRNQPQHF
NA	TRBD1	TRBV7-2	TRBJ1-6	TGTGCCAGCAGCCTATCTGGGACAGGGTATTCACCCCTCCACTTT	CASSLSGTGYSPLHF
NA	TRBD1	TRBV6-5	TRBJ1-1	TGTGCCAGCAGCCACCAGACAGGGCGGGGAACTGAAGCTTTCTTT	CASSHQTGRGTEAFF
NA	NA	TRBV6-4	TRBJ1-2	TGTGCCAGCAGTCTGCTATTCCTTCACTATGGCTACACCTTC	CASSLLFLHYGYTF
NA	NA	TRBV12-3/TRBV12-4	TRBJ1-1	TGTGCCAGCAGTTTAAATCAGAACACTGAAGCTTTCTTT	CASSLNQNTEAFF
NA	TRBD1	TRBV5-4	TRBJ1-4	TGTGCCAGCAGCTTAACAGGGGGCGGTGAAAAACTGTTTTTT	CASSLTGGGEKLFF
NA	NA	TRBV28	TRBJ2-5	TGTGCCAGCAGTTTAAGGGGGGGATCCGAGACCCAGTACTTC	CASSLRGGSETQYF
NA	NA	TRBV30	TRBJ2-1	TGTGCCTGGACCTACCCGACAGGACTCTACAATGAGCAGTTCTTC	CAWTYPTGLYNEQFF
few	TRBD1	TRBV10-1	TRBJ1-1	TGCGCCAGCAGGCTCAGGGGGAAGAACACTGAAGCTTTCTTT	CASRLRGKNTEAFF
many	NA	TRBV5-1	TRBJ2-1	TGCGCCAGCAGCTTGGACGGGGGCTCCTACAATGAGCAGTTCTTC	CASSLDGGSYNEQFF
NA	NA	TRBV2	TRBJ2-2	TGTGCCAGCAACCTCTTTGGCGGCACCGGGGAGCTGTTTTTT	CASNLFGGTGELFF
NA	TRBD1	TRBV3-1/TRBV3-2	TRBJ2-5	TGTGCCAGCAGCCGAGACCTAACAGGGGGCTCAGAGACCCAGTACTTC	CASSRDLTGGSETQYF
NA	TRBD2	TRBV11-2	TRBJ2-3	TGTGCCAGCAGCCGAGGACTAGCGGGGGGTTCGGGTACGCAGTATTTT	CASSRGLAGGSGTQYF
NA	NA	TRBV12-3/TRBV12-4	TRBJ1-2	TGTGCCACCAGAACAGGGAGCGGCTATGGCTACACCTTC	CATRTGSGYGYTF
NA	NA	TRBV10-3	TRBJ2-3	TGTGCCATCAACGCGGAGGGACCTCACACAGATACGCAGTATTTT	CAINAEGPHTDTQYF
NA	TRBD1	TRBV7-2	TRBJ1-1	TGTGCCAGCAGCTTAGGGGACAGTCCCAGGGGGGCTTTCTTT	CASSLGDSPRGAFF
NA	TRBD1	TRBV2	TRBJ2-2	TGTGCCAGCAGTGTGCACAGGGGGCAAACCGGGGAGCTGTTTTTT	CASSVHRGQTGELFF
NA	NA	TRBV7-9	TRBJ1-6	TGTGCCAGCAGCTTAGTAGACAGTGATAATTCACCCCTCCACTTT	CASSLVDSDNSPLHF
NA	NA	TRBV10-2	TRBJ1-1	TGCGCCACGCAGGGGAACACTGAAGCTTTCTTT	CATQGNTEAFF
once	NA	TRBV9	TRBJ1-2	TGTGCCAGCAGCGTAGACCCCAGAACTAACTATGGCTACACCTTC	CASSVDPRTNYGYTF
NA	NA	TRBV7-9	TRBJ2-1	TGTGCCAGCAGCCAGAGGTCCACAGGGAGCGATGAGCAGTTCTTC	CASSQRSTGSDEQFF
few	NA	TRBV18	TRBJ1-1	TGTGCCAGCTCACTCGGGGGAGACACTGAAGCTTTCTTT	CASSLGGDTEAFF
NA	TRBD1	TRBV5-4	TRBJ1-1	TGTGCCAGCAGCTTAGGACAGGGGGCGCCCACTGAAGCTTTCTTT	CASSLGQGAPTEAFF
NA	TRBD1	TRBV30	TRBJ1-2	TGTGCCTGGAGTGGGGACAGGGAGAGTCACTATGGCTACACCTTC	CAWSGDRESHYGYTF
few	TRBD1	TRBV30	TRBJ1-3	TGTGCCTGGAGACAGGGGCGCCCGAGTGACACCATATATTTT	CAWRQGRPSDTIYF
NA	TRBD1	TRBV15	TRBJ1-1	TGTGCCACCCGGCGACAGGGGAGATTCACTGAAGCTTTCTTT	CATRRQGRFTEAFF
few	NA	TRBV24-1	TRBJ2-2	TGTGCCACCAGCAGGGACACCGGGGAGCTGTTTTTT	CATSRDTGELFF
NA	TRBD1	TRBV5-6	TRBJ2-1	TGTGCCAGCAGCTTGTTCAGAGGGGGCAATTCCTACAATGAGCAGTTCTTC	CASSLFRGGNSYNEQFF